Sequencing of this TCR beta chain was carried out in a study of T cell responses to AZD1222 COVID-19 vaccine (dated by TCRdb to about 2021). Looking at the study overall: AZD1222 recipients whose second dose came at about 4 weeks and those whose second dose came at about 12 weeks were combined into one group, since spike-specific TCR depth and breadth did not differ between the two schedules. TCR sequencing was performed for over 230 trial participants, of whom about 200 were given two doses of AZD1222 and around 25 were given two doses of MenACWY control vaccine. Trial participants were enrolled by age into subgroups of 18-55, 56-69 and 70-plus years, and around 150, 28 and 57 TCR-sequenced participants, respectively, were included in these subgroups.

With regard to this clone: The antigen this receptor binds is unknown. Base qualities are missing; no much larger clone stands one base away.

Between the V and J ends, shortened by 0 bases and 4 bases respectively, the junction contains 10 bases. Spanning cysteine to phenylalanine, the CDR3 consists of 14 amino acids. Left in the record is the CDR3 DNA by itself, 42 bases read in frame from the first base. CDR1 and CDR2 (SGDLS, YYNGEE) derive from the germline V gene. The time point label for this specimen denotes: baseline before first vaccination. Vaccinee samples were obtained from the UK trials COV001 and COV002, which included a single-blind randomized controlled phase 2/3 trial of AZD1222 (ChAdOx1 nCoV-19) in healthy adults. Trial participant PBMC samples were collected at day 0 and day 28 after the second dose for TCRbeta chain sequencing. The CDR3 regions of human TCRbeta chains were analyzed by immunosequencing. On the study's bioinformatics: TCRs in the repertoires were matched against a reference library of SARS-CoV-2-specific TCRs that had been generated with the MIRA antigen-specificity platform. Breadth was defined as the fraction of unique TCRs that were SARS-CoV-2-associated, and depth was defined as the fraction of total T cells that were SARS-CoV-2-associated. Each spike-specific TCR was assigned to its reactive spike region and to a CD4 or CD8 class using the MIRA data. Log10-transformed breadth and depth values were compared by one-way ANOVA with Sidak's multiple comparisons tests. TCRdb stores this immuneACCESS table with in-frame sequences only. Part of the clones is absent; in the studies checked, under half of the shortfall reflects unresolved V genes, and no reason is known for the rest. V and J calls and clone size are as listed in that table; D and trimming were resolved from the DNA. For this sample the table gives 52,000 or so clones, of which approximately 84% were detected only once. The top ten clones comprise roughly a quarter of the sample.

The full study reports these points: Reportedly, close to half of the unique spike-specific TCRs recognized epitopes lying outside the regions that are mutated in the B.1.351 and B.1.1.7 variants. Participants were mostly white British, with more females than males. The authors suggested clonal diversity may have been underestimated. A significant rise in spike-specific TCR breadth and depth was observed after two AZD1222 doses relative to day 0 and relative to MenACWY recipients. Vaccine-associated CD4 TCRs spanned the whole spike protein, with dominant responses in regions 160-218 and 743-854. Conclusions about previously exposed vaccinees are limited because only five to seven AZD1222 recipients were SARS-CoV-2 seropositive at baseline. In the small 56-69-year group, the increase in depth fell short of significance, most likely because of low power. Because no day 14 peak-response samples were available, the repertoires could be characterized only after the peak T cell response.

The starting material was peripheral blood, obtained on day 0 of AZD1222 vaccination. The clonotype comes from an adult in good health. This receptor chain uses TRBV9 and TRBJ2-5, with no confident D gene call. The CDR3 is CASSVAGPGETQYF. The bases are TGTGCCAGCAGCGTAGCAGGCCCTGGAGAGACCCAGTACTTC.